This T cell receptor beta chain was recovered during a study of blood T cell repertoires in COVID-19. Study-level background: The United States, Italy and Spain supplied acute and convalescent COVID-19 samples. The analysed material was cDNA or gDNA that came from T cells, B-cell-depleted T cells, or PBMCs.

Germline trimming cut 1 base from V and 4 bases from J; bases unmatched to any gene: 7. The CDR3 spans 15 residues. Germline V gene data show CDR1 as SGHRS and CDR2 as YFSETQ. In the study's own analysis: Estimates of nucleated cell counts were drawn from the amplification of reference gene primers. Sequenced by immunoSEQ multiplex PCR; TCRdb stores in-frame clones only, minus some. Clonal size and the V and J genes are those of that table, whereas D and trimming came from the DNA. The sample has some 220,000 clones, around 84% seen once. This clone was seen just once. The sequenced sample consisted of peripheral blood. The rearrangement joins TRBV5-1 to TRBJ2-5; 7 bases agree with TRBD2. The receptor comes from a human donor in a cohort sampled during active COVID-19. The CDR3: CASSLNGRSGETQYF. The CDR3 coding sequence is TGCGCCAGCAGCTTGAACGGGAGGTCGGGAGAGACCCAGTACTTC.